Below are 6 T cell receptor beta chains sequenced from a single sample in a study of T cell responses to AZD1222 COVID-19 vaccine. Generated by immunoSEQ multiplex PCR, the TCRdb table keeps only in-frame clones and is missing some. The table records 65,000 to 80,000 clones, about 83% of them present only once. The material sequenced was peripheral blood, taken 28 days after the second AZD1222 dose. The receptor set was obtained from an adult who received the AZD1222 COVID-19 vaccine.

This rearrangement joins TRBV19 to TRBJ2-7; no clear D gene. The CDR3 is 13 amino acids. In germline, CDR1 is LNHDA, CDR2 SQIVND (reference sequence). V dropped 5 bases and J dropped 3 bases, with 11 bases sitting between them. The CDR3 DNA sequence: TGTGCCAGTAGTCCCCAGGTAAACTACGAGCAGTACTTC. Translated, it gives CASSPQVNYEQYF. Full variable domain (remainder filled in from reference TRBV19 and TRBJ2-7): DGGITQSPKYLFRKEGQNVTLSCEQNLNHDAMYWYRQDPGQGLRLIYYSQIVNDFQKGDIAEGYSVSREKKESFPLTVTSAQKNPTAFYLCASSPQVNYEQYFGPGTRLTVT.

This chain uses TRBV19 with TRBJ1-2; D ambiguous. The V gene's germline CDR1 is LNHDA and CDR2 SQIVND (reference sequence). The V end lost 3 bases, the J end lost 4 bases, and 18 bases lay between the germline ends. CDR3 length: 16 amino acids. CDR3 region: CASSIWPASTLYGYTF. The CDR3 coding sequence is TGTGCCAGTAGTATTTGGCCAGCCTCTACGCTCTATGGCTACACCTTC.

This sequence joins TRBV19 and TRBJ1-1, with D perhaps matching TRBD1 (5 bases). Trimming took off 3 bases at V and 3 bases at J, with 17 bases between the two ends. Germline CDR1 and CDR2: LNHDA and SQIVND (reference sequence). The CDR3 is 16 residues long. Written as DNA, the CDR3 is TGTGCCAGTAGTATTGGTTCGGGATTGGGGGACACTGAAGCTTTCTTT. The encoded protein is CASSIGSGLGDTEAFF.

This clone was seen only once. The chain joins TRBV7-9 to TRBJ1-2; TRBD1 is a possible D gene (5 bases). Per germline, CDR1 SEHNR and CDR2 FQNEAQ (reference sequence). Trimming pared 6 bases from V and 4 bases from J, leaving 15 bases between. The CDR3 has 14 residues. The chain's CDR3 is CASRRPEGSYGYTF. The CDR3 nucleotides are TGTGCCAGCAGGCGGCCGGAGGGGAGCTATGGCTACACCTTC.

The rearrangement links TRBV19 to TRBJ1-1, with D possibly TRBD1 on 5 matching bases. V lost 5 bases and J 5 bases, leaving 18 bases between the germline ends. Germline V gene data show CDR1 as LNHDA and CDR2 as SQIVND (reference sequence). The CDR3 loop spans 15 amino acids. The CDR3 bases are TGTGCCAGTAGTGTCGGCCCTCGAAAGGGGACTGAAGCTTTCTTT. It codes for CASSVGPRKGTEAFF. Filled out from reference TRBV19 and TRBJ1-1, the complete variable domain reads DGGITQSPKYLFRKEGQNVTLSCEQNLNHDAMYWYRQDPGQGLRLIYYSQIVNDFQKGDIAEGYSVSREKKESFPLTVTSAQKNPTAFYLCASSVGPRKGTEAFFGQGTRLTVV.

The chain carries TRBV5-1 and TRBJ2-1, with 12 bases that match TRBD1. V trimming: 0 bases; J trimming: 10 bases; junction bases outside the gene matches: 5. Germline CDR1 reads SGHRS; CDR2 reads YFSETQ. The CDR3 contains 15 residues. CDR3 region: CASSLEGQGAGEQFF. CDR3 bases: TGCGCCAGCAGCTTGGAGGGACAGGGGGCCGGAGAGCAGTTCTTC. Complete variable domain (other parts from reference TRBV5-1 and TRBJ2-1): KAGVTQTPRYLIKTRGQQVTLSCSPISGHRSVSWYQQTPGQGLQFLFEYFSETQRNKGNFPGRFSGRQFSNSRSEMNVSTLELGDSALYLCASSLEGQGAGEQFFGPGTRLTVL.